This T cell receptor beta chain was recovered during a study of T cell repertoires in cytomegalovirus infection (dated by TCRdb to between 2018 and 2021). In terms of the full investigation: The peptide stimulations were aimed at well-studied HLA-B-restricted epitopes as well as recently identified HLA-C-restricted CMV epitopes, whose presentation resists viral immunomodulation. Because public TCR beta signatures pointed to carriage of CMV infection together with the matching HLA type, the HLA type of each donor mattered for the analysis.

According to the study, the label for this sample's treatment or condition signals: in vitro stimulation with specific CMV peptide epitopes to enrich CMV-specific T cells. Sequenced on an Illumina HiSeq 1500. TCRdb trimmed public reads at Q25 via fastp, called clones via MiXCR and kept in-frame beta chains. Each entry is one CDR3 protein sequence, shown with its most common DNA and genes. This sample is represented by roughly 990,000 distinct CDR3 sequences; roughly 30% of them were singletons. Around 15% of the sample belongs to the ten largest clones. The junction carries 6 bases between V and J, which are trimmed by 5 bases and 0 bases respectively. Taken from the germline V gene (reference sequence), the CDR1 and CDR2 loops are SGHNT and YYREEE. The cysteine opens and the phenylalanine closes a CDR3 of 12 amino acids. CDR3 DNA is the only sequence kept; it has 36 bases, read in frame from the first base.

As to this clonotype: Which antigen it targets is not known. Per-nucleotide qualities are absent, and no much larger clonotype sits a single base away.

What the work shows at the level of the full study, not this receptor alone: The ex vivo response was dominated by HLA-C-restricted CMV-specific TCR beta clonotypes, which also provided the single most frequent clonotype in two of eight donors. In both this cohort and an independent cohort of under 450 donors, the cumulative frequency of public TCR beta family members distinguished carriers of CMV infection plus the relevant HLA type.

This material consisted of cultured CD8+ T cells from PBMCs, taken from culture after CMV antigen stimulation. The chain uses TRBV5-4 and TRBJ2-7; the D gene cannot be resolved reliably. This TCR derives from a human donor in good health (CMV status not recorded). Some clones in this sample may be carry-over from other donors' samples. The nucleotide sequence reads as follows: TGTGCCAGCAGAGACGACTCCTACGAGCAGTACTTC. It specifies CASRDDSYEQYF.